The 28 T cell receptor beta chains in this list originate from one sample, sequenced in a study of T cells in women clearing cervical HPV infection. The repertoire was sequenced with immunoSEQ multiplex PCR; TCRdb's copy has only in-frame clones and lacks some. In total, the table holds about 39,000 clones. The sample consisted of blood buffy coat. The receptors were sampled from a woman between 18 and 70 years old with a cervical HPV16 infection that either progressed to CIN3+ or cleared (not recorded which).

The sequenced CDR3 bases are TGTGCCAGCAGTCAGGGAGAGGATACG. Translated, it gives CASSQGEDT. Given in full, the CDR3 is CASSQGEDTQYF. The genes are TRBV3-1 (or the pseudogene TRBV3-2) and TRBJ2-3, with D possibly called TRBD1 or TRBD2 (5 bases each). The CDR3 end falls 3 residues outside the read, so it is completed with the germline J gene. Germline CDR1 LGHDT, CDR2 YNNKEL (reference sequence). The CDR3 loop spans 12 amino acids. V gave up 6 bases and J gave up 6 bases, with 10 bases separating them.

A remark on this clone: The read stops 3 residues short of the end of the CDR3; the missing end is completed from the germline J gene. The rearrangement uses TRBV19 and TRBJ2-1, with unresolved D. From germline, CDR1 is LNHDA and CDR2 SQIVND (reference sequence). Trimming removed 6 bases at V and 0 bases at J, with 9 bases between. This CDR3 is 14 amino acids long. The CDR3 bases that were read are TGTGCCAGTAGGGCGGCCCACTCCTACAATGAG. Its protein is CASRAAHSYNE. The entire CDR3 reads CASRAAHSYNEQFF. The full variable domain, rest sourced from reference TRBV19 and TRBJ2-1, is DGGITQSPKYLFRKEGQNVTLSCEQNLNHDAMYWYRQDPGQGLRLIYYSQIVNDFQKGDIAEGYSVSREKKESFPLTVTSAQKNPTAFYLCASRAAHSYNEQFFGPGTRLTVL.

Concerning this clone: The read is 3 residues too short to cover the CDR3 end, so that end is filled in from the germline J gene. The genes are TRBV18 and TRBJ1-1; 9 positions match TRBD1. Germline-derived CDR1 and CDR2 are KGHSH and LQKENI. The CDR3 sequence is 20 residues long. V was pared by 4 bases and J by 5 bases, with 23 bases of the junction left unmatched. Partial CDR3 DNA: TGTGCCAGCTCACTGAGGAATTTACCGGGACAGGGCGGCCGAAGGACTGAA. It translates to CASSLRNLPGQGGRRTE. The whole CDR3 sequence reads CASSLRNLPGQGGRRTEAFF.

The CDR3 is CASSASGGAWETQYF. The sequenced part of the CDR3 DNA is TGTGCCAGCAGCGCTAGCGGGGGGGCCTGGGAGACC. This chain links TRBV9 with TRBJ2-5, with 12 positions matching TRBD2. The read terminates 3 residues before the CDR3 end, so the remaining end is supplied by the germline J gene. This CDR3 is 15 amino acids long. The V segment lost 3 bases and the J segment 5 bases; nucleotides outside the gene matches: 5. Germline lookup yields CDR1 SGDLS and CDR2 YYNGEE.

About this clone: From the germline J gene comes the end of the CDR3, since the read stops 3 residues before it. The V gene is TRBV30, the J gene TRBJ2-5; 9 bases agree with TRBD2. The germline CDR1 and CDR2 sequences are GTSNPN and SVGIG (reference sequence). The CDR3 consists of 16 residues. Trimming took 3 bases from V and 2 from J; bases not matched to a gene: 10. This CDR3 reads CAWSLFSGGLQETQYF. The part of the CDR3 DNA that was read is TGTGCCTGGAGCCTCTTTAGCGGGGGCTTGCAAGAGACC.

A remark on this clone: The CDR3 extends 3 residues past the end of the read, so its final part is completed from the germline J gene. The V gene is TRBV20-1, the J gene TRBJ2-7, with 7 bases identical to TRBD2. Trimming at V came to 0 bases and at J to 3 bases, leaving 11 bases not matched to a gene. Germline values: CDR1 DFQATT, CDR2 SNEGSKA (reference sequence). CDR3 length: 16 residues. The part of the CDR3 DNA that was read is TGCAGTGCTAGAGATGGGTCTAGCGGAATAAACTACGAG. This gives the protein CSARDGSSGINYE. The CDR3 as a whole reads CSARDGSSGINYEQYF.

As concerns this clone: The CDR3 end lies 3 residues beyond the end of the read and is filled in from the germline J gene. This rearrangement joins TRBV6-1 to TRBJ1-2, with a weak D call TRBD1 (6 bases). The germline gives CDR1 MNHNS, CDR2 SASEGT. This CDR3 comprises 15 residues. Deletions cut 0 bases from V and 7 bases from J, with 15 bases between. CDR3 sequence: CASSEASPGVGGYTF. CDR3 DNA, as far as it was read: TGTGCCAGCAGTGAAGCCTCTCCAGGGGTCGGTGGC.

Concerning this clone: The read gets to within 3 residues of the CDR3 end, and the germline J gene fills in the rest. The J gene is TRBJ1-5, the V gene TRBV20-1; D perhaps matches TRBD1 (6 bases). Per the germline V gene, CDR1 is DFQATT and CDR2 is SNEGSKA (reference sequence). CDR3 size: 14 residues. With 5 bases removed from V and 5 bases from J, the gap between germline ends came to 16 bases. The CDR3 DNA, read in part, is TGCAGTGCTCCCCACGGGACAAGCTATCAGCCC. This sequence encodes CSAPHGTSYQP. The full CDR3 reads CSAPHGTSYQPQHF.

The CDR3: CSAGRELSNTGELFF. The part of the CDR3 DNA that was read is TGCAGTGCTGGGCGGGAGCTAAGCAACACCGGGGAG. The chain employs TRBV20-1 and TRBJ2-2, with 7 bases aligning to TRBD2. The read gets to within 3 residues of the CDR3 end, and the germline J gene fills in the rest. The CDR3 extends over 15 amino acids. Germline V gene data show CDR1 as DFQATT and CDR2 as SNEGSKA (reference sequence). V dropped 5 bases and J dropped 2; count of bases not matched to a gene: 8.

About this clone itself: Coverage ceases 3 residues before the CDR3 finishes, and the germline J gene fills in the end. This rearrangement joins TRBV20-1 to TRBJ2-3, with 12 bases matching TRBD2. CDR1 and CDR2 from the germline V gene are DFQATT and SNEGSKA (reference sequence). There are 15 residues in the CDR3. The DNA read from the CDR3 is TGCAGTGCTAGCAGACTAGCGGGGGCCCAGGGGACG. It encodes CSASRLAGAQGT. In full, the CDR3 reads CSASRLAGAQGTQYF.

Notes on this clone: The read is 3 residues too short to cover the CDR3 end, so that end is filled in from the germline J gene. The V gene is TRBV19, the J gene TRBJ2-5; 8 nucleotides align to TRBD1. The V gene end was trimmed by 10 bases and the J gene end by 1 base; junction bases not matched to a gene: 11. Per the germline V gene, CDR1 is LNHDA and CDR2 is SQIVND (reference sequence). The length of the CDR3 is 15 residues. The covered CDR3 bases are TGTGCCACCAAAGCCGGGACAGGAGGCCAAGAGACC. Protein sequence: CATKAGTGGQET. The full CDR3 is CATKAGTGGQETQYF.

Comment on this clone: The read terminates 3 residues before the CDR3 end, so the remaining end is supplied by the germline J gene. The J gene is TRBJ1-6, the V gene TRBV12-3 or TRBV12-4; 9 bases fit TRBD1. The CDR3 runs 15 residues. V was pared by 7 bases and J by 8 bases, with 9 bases of the junction left unmatched. CDR3 DNA, as far as it was read: TGTGCCAGCAACTTGGGACAGGGATTGGATTCACCC. It yields the protein CASNLGQGLDSP. The whole CDR3 protein reads CASNLGQGLDSPLHF.

Comment on this clone: Read data end 3 residues before the CDR3 end; the end is taken from the germline J gene. The chain joins TRBV5-1 to TRBJ2-2; D remains unclear. V was trimmed by 4 bases and J by 4 bases, leaving 11 bases between them. Germline V gene lookup returns CDR1 SGHRS and CDR2 YFSETQ. This CDR3 comprises 14 residues. The CDR3 here is CASSPPIPTGELFF. The CDR3 DNA, read in part, is TGCGCCAGCAGCCCCCCTATTCCCACCGGGGAG. Full variable domain (missing parts from reference TRBV5-1 and TRBJ2-2): KAGVTQTPRYLIKTRGQQVTLSCSPISGHRSVSWYQQTPGQGLQFLFEYFSETQRNKGNFPGRFSGRQFSNSRSEMNVSTLELGDSALYLCASSPPIPTGELFFGEGSRLTVL.

As to this clone: An end of the junction does not agree with germline; a read error may underlie this. The CDR3 end is not reached by the read, which stops 3 residues before it; the germline J gene fills it in. V and J are TRBV4-1 and TRBJ1-4; TRBD1 matches at 7 bases. CDR1 and CDR2 from the germline V gene are MGHRA and YSYEKL. This CDR3 is 15 amino acids long. The covered CDR3 bases are TGCACCAGCAGCTCCGGACAGGACTGTACAGAAAAA. It translates to CTSSSGQDCTEK. The CDR3 as a whole reads CTSSSGQDCTEKLFF.

Points on this clone: The read terminates 3 residues before the CDR3 end, so the remaining end is supplied by the germline J gene. V is TRBV9 and J is TRBJ2-5; D tentatively fits TRBD1 or TRBD2 (5 bases each). Germline V gene sequence: CDR1 SGDLS, CDR2 YYNGEE. V lost 3 bases, J lost 4 bases, and 13 bases lay in between. The CDR3 covers 14 residues. CDR3 DNA (partial): TGTGCCAGCAGCGATAGGGGCGGAGGAGAGACC. This translates into CASSDRGGGET. The whole CDR3 protein is CASSDRGGGETQYF.

Regarding this clone: The read stops 3 residues short of the end of the CDR3; the missing end is completed from the germline J gene. The V call is TRBV29-1, the J call TRBJ1-1; tentative D call: TRBD1 (5 bases). The CDR3 loop spans 14 amino acids. Germline V gene lookup returns CDR1 SQVTM and CDR2 ANQGSEA. V lost 3 bases and J 5 bases, leaving 16 bases between the germline ends. CDR3 bases read: TGCAGCGTTGAGGGTGTGAGGGGCCCAACTGAA. This gives the protein CSVEGVRGPTE. The whole CDR3 protein is CSVEGVRGPTEAFF.

Points on this clone: The sequence runs out 3 residues before the end of the CDR3; the remainder is reconstructed from the germline J gene. The V gene is TRBV20-1, the J gene TRBJ2-7; the D is unclear. The germline V gene has CDR1 DFQATT and CDR2 SNEGSKA (reference sequence). Trimming left V 5 bases short and J 0 bases short, with 17 bases between. CDR3 length: 15 amino acids. The sequenced CDR3 bases are TGCAGTGCTGCACTTGGTGGCGGAACCTCCTACGAG. Its protein product is CSAALGGGTSYE. The whole CDR3 protein is CSAALGGGTSYEQYF.

CDR3 sequence reads: CASSEAASPGTGELFF. The part of the CDR3 DNA that was read is TGTGCCAGCAGTGAAGCGGCCTCCCCGGGGACCGGGGAG. J is TRBJ2-2 and V is TRBV6-1; perhaps TRBD2 as D (5 bases). Read coverage stops 3 residues before the CDR3 terminus; the germline J gene supplies the remainder. There are 16 residues in the CDR3. V gave up 0 bases and J gave up 5 bases, with 13 bases separating them. From germline, CDR1 is MNHNS and CDR2 SASEGT.

Concerning this clone: The DNA ends 3 residues before the CDR3 does, and the rest of the CDR3 is filled in from the germline J gene. The V call is TRBV19, the J call TRBJ2-6; possible D gene TRBD1, 5 bases. The CDR3 contains 15 residues. Between the trimmed V and J ends, which lost 7 bases and 2 bases, there was a span of 12 bases. Germline loops: CDR1 LNHDA, CDR2 SQIVND (reference sequence). CDR3 DNA (partial): TGTGCCAGTAATACTGACAGAGCTGGGGCCAACGTC. It specifies CASNTDRAGANV. The whole CDR3 reads CASNTDRAGANVLTF.

As for this clone: Read coverage stops 3 residues before the CDR3 terminus; the germline J gene supplies the remainder. The chain couples TRBV20-1 to TRBJ2-1, with D unclear. Germline lookup yields CDR1 DFQATT and CDR2 SNEGSKA (reference sequence). V lost 1 base to trimming and J lost 5 bases, with 15 bases between them. The length of the CDR3 is 15 residues. Incomplete CDR3 DNA: TGCAGTGCTAGAGTAGTAGGGCATATAAACAATGAG. Its translation: CSARVVGHINNE. The full CDR3 is CSARVVGHINNEQFF.

As to this clone: Read data end 3 residues before the CDR3 end; the end is taken from the germline J gene. The chain joins TRBV11-2 to TRBJ2-7; 8 bases align to TRBD1. This CDR3 has 15 residues. The V gene's germline CDR1 is SGHAT and CDR2 FQNNGV. V shed 2 bases and J 6 bases; nucleotides not matched to a gene: 9. The CDR3 protein is CASSLRRQGYREQYF. Incomplete CDR3 DNA: TGTGCCAGCAGCTTAAGGCGACAGGGGTATCGCGAG.

Turning to this clone: The read stops 3 residues short of the end of the CDR3; the missing end is completed from the germline J gene. The chain has TRBV6-4 and TRBJ2-3; D perhaps matches TRBD2 (6 bases). Germline CDR1 MRHNA, CDR2 SNTAGT. The CDR3 length is 14 residues. V was clipped by 5 bases and J by 0 bases, with 9 bases between them. CDR3 DNA, as far as it was read: TGTGCCAGCAGTCAGGAGGGGAGCACAGATACG. This codes for CASSQEGSTDT. In full, the CDR3 reads CASSQEGSTDTQYF.

As to this clone: The read finishes 3 residues shy of the CDR3 end, and the germline J gene is used to complete it. The rearrangement joins TRBV6-1 to TRBJ2-3; TRBD2 might be the D (6 bases). Germline assignment: CDR1 MNHNS and CDR2 SASEGT. The CDR3 extends over 15 amino acids. Trimming took 4 bases from V and 8 from J, leaving 19 bases between them. CDR3 bases read: TGTGCCAGCAGTGCATCCCGGACGGGACTTTTTACG. It codes for CASSASRTGLFT. The full CDR3 reads CASSASRTGLFTQYF.

Notes on this clone: The DNA ends 3 residues before the CDR3 does, and the rest of the CDR3 is filled in from the germline J gene. The chain carries TRBV12-3 or TRBV12-4 and TRBJ2-5, with TRBD2 matching 9 bases. J was trimmed by 2 bases and V by 1 base; bases with no gene match: 11. CDR3 length: 18 amino acids. CDR3: CASSLGIGERGAQETQYF. The CDR3 bases that were read are TGTGCCAGCAGTTTAGGGATAGGAGAGCGGGGGGCACAAGAGACC.

A word on this clone: Mismatch with germline at one junction end may stem from a read error. The read stops 3 residues short of the end of the CDR3; the missing end is completed from the germline J gene. The chain joins TRBV7-7 to TRBJ2-5, with TRBD2 as a possible D gene (5 bases). The CDR3 loop spans 12 amino acids. Germline V lookup: CDR1 SSHAT, CDR2 FNYEAQ (reference sequence). The DNA read from the CDR3 is TGTGCTAGCAGCCCCCGAGAGGGGACC. It encodes CASSPREGT. The complete CDR3 reads CASSPREGTQYF.

As concerns this clone: Read sequence stops 3 residues before the CDR3 end, and the germline J gene provides the missing end. The chain carries TRBV5-5 and TRBJ1-3, with D perhaps TRBD1 (5 bases). The CDR3 spans 15 residues. The V end was cut by 4 bases, the J end by 3 bases, with 14 bases between. The germline V gene encodes CDR1 SGHKS and CDR2 YYEKEE (reference sequence). This CDR3 is CASSPFGGIGNTIYF. CDR3 DNA, as far as it was read: TGTGCCAGCAGCCCCTTCGGGGGAATTGGAAACACC.

As to this clone: The read finishes 3 residues shy of the CDR3 end, and the germline J gene is used to complete it. The chain recombines TRBV7-6 with TRBJ1-3; 9 bases map to TRBD1. Germline V gene data show CDR1 as SGHVS and CDR2 as FNYEAQ. Trimming removed 5 bases from V and 2 bases from J; junction bases left unmatched: 7. This CDR3 comprises 16 residues. CDR3 DNA, as far as it was read: TGTGCCAGCAGCCCCGGGACAGGGAATGCTGGAAACACC. This gives the protein CASSPGTGNAGNT. The CDR3 as a whole reads CASSPGTGNAGNTIYF.

Of note for this clone: The sequence runs out 3 residues before the end of the CDR3; the remainder is reconstructed from the germline J gene. The chain employs TRBV5-1 and TRBJ2-3; TRBD2 aligns across 13 bases. Germline CDR1 reads SGHRS; CDR2 reads YFSETQ. This CDR3 has 17 amino acids. Trimming took 4 bases from V and 4 from J; bases not matched to a gene: 9. The CDR3 DNA, read in part, is TGCGCCAGCAGCCCAGGGACTAGCGGGGATGGTGCAGATACG. Protein sequence: CASSPGTSGDGADT. From start to end, the CDR3 is CASSPGTSGDGADTQYF.